In this sample, the clone carrying this T cell receptor (beta chain) turned up a few times. The target antigen is unknown. A junction end diverges from the germline sequence, so it may reflect a read error. A mixed TRB-A/B primer pool amplified rearranged TRB by multiplex touch-down PCR. TCRdb recomputed calls from the multiplex PCR reads with MiXCR, one row per CDR3 protein. The data hold 12,000 or so distinct CDR3 sequences, with approximately 30% observed a single time. This sample was taken from a study of T cell repertoires in aging, cancer and after chemotherapy. Study-wide findings and caveats: Age-matched healthy donors had significantly more diverse, less clonal blood TCR repertoires than untreated cancer patients. Rebound thymic output was suggested by rising median generation probability during chemotherapy in each cancer cohort.

Peripheral blood genomic DNA, not sorted cells or RNA, was the template. This CDR3 comprises 15 residues. CDR1 SGHRS and CDR2 YFSETQ come from the germline V gene. The TCR sequence derives from a human donor in good health. The donor label of this sample is uncertain. V is TRBV5-1 and J is TRBJ1-6; the D gene is possibly TRBD1 (5 bases). Sequenced sample: blood. CDR3 DNA: TGTGCCAGAAGCCTACTGGGGACTGAAAATTCACCCCTCCACTTT. Its translation: CARSLLGTENSPLHF.